This TCR beta chain was observed in a study of blood T cell repertoires in COVID-19. In the study overall: Specimens from acute and convalescent COVID-19 originated in the United States, Italy and Spain. In each case, the material was cDNA or gDNA derived from T cells, B-cell-depleted T cells, or PBMCs.

Trimming took 4 bases from V and 3 from J, leaving 13 bases between them. Germline CDR1 and CDR2: SGDLS and YYNGEE. This CDR3 has 15 residues. As originally analysed: Reference gene primer amplification in the assay estimated nucleated cell counts. TCRdb's copy holds only in-frame clones and misses some; the assay was immunoSEQ multiplex PCR. The V and J calls and the clone size are those of that table, but D and trimming were determined from the DNA. The repertoire holds about 140,000 clones, with roughly 86% as singletons. The rearrangement links TRBV9 to TRBJ2-2; maybe TRBD2 (6 bases). The TCR sequence derives from a woman between 45 and 60 years old with acute or convalescent COVID-19. The specimen was peripheral blood. Written as DNA, the CDR3 is TGTGCCAGCAGCTCCCGGACTACCTACACCGGGGAGCTGTTTTTT. It yields the protein CASSSRTTYTGELFF.